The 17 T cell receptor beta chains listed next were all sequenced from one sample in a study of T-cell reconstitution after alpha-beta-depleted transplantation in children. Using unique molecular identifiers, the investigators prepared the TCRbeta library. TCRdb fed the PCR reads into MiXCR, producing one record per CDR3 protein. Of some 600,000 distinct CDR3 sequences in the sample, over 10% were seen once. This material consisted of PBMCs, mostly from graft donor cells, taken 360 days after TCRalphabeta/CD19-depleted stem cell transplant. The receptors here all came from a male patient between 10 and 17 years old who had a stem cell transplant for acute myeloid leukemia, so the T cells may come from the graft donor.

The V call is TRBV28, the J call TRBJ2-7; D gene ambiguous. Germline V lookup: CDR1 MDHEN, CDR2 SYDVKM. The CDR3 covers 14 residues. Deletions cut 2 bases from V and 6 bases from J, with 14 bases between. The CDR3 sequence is CASSLNPRPSEQYF. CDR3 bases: TGTGCCAGCAGTTTAAATCCTCGGCCGAGCGAGCAGTACTTC. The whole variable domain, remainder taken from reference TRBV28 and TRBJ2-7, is DVKVTQSSRYLVKRTGEKVFLECVQDMDHENMFWYRQDPGLGLRLIYFSYDVKMKEKGDIPEGYSVSREKKERFSLILESASTNQTSMYLCASSLNPRPSEQYFGPGTRLTVT.

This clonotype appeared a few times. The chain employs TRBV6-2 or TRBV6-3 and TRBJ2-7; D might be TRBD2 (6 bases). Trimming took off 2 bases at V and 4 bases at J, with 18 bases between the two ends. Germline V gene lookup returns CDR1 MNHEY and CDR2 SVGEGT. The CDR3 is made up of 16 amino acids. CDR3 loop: CASSYRRVSSFYEQYF. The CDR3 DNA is TGTGCCAGCAGTTACAGGAGGGTCTCCTCCTTTTACGAGCAGTACTTC.

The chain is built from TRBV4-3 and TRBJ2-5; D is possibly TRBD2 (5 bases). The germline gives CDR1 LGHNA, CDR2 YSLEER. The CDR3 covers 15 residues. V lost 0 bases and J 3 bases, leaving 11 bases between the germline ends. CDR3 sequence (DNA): TGCGCCAGCAGCCAAGATATACTAGTTAAAGAGACCCAGTACTTC. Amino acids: CASSQDILVKETQYF.

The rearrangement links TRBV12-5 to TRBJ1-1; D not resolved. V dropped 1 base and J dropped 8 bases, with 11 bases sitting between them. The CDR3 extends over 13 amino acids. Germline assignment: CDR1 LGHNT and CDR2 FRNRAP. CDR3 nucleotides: TGTGCTAGTGGTTTGGGCCTTTCTAACGAAGCTTTCTTT. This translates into CASGLGLSNEAFF.

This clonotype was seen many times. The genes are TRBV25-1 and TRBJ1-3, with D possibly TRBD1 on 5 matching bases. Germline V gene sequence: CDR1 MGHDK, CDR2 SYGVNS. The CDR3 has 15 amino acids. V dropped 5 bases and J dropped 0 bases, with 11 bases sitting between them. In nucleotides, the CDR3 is TGTGCCAGCAGTTTCTCACAGGACTCTGGAAACACCATATATTTT. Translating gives CASSFSQDSGNTIYF.

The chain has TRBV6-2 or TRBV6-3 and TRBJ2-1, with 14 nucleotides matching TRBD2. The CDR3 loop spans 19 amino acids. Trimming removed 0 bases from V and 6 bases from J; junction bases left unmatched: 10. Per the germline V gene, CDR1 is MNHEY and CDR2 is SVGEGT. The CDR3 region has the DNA TGTGCCAGCAGTTACTCAGGACTAGCGGGAGGATCAGTATCCAATGAGCAGTTCTTC. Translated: CASSYSGLAGGSVSNEQFF.

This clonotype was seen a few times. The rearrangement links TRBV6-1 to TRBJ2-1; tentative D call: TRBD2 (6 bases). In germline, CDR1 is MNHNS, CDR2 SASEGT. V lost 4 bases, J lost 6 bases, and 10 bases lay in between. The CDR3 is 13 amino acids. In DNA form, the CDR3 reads TGTGCCAGCAGTGCTCTAGCGCCCAATGAGCAGTTCTTC. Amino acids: CASSALAPNEQFF.

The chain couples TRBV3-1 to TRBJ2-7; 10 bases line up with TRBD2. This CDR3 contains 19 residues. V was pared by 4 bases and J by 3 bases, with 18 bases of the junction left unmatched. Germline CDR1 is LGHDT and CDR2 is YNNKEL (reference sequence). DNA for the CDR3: TGTGCCAGCAGCCCACTCCCTGGGACACGACTAGCGGGTGGCTACGAGCAGTACTTC. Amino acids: CASSPLPGTRLAGGYEQYF.

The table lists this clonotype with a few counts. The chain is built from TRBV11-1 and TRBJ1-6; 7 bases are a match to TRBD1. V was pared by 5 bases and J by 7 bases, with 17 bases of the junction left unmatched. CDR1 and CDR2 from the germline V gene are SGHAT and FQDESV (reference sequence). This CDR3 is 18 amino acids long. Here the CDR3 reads CASSTWGDGRQGNSPLHF. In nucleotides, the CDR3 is TGTGCCAGCAGCACCTGGGGCGACGGGAGACAGGGAAATTCACCCCTCCACTTT.

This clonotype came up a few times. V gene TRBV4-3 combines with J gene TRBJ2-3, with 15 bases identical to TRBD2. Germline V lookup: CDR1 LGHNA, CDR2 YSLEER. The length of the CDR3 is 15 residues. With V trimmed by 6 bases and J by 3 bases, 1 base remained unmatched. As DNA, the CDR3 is TGCGCCAGCAGAGGACTAGCGGGAGGGACAGATACGCAGTATTTT. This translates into CASRGLAGGTDTQYF.

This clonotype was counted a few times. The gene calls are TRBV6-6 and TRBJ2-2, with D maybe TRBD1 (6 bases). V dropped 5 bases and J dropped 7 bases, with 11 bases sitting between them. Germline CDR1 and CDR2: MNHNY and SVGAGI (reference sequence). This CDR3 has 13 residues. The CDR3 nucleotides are TGTGCCAGCAGTAAACAGGGTAACGGGGAGCTGTTTTTT. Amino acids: CASSKQGNGELFF.

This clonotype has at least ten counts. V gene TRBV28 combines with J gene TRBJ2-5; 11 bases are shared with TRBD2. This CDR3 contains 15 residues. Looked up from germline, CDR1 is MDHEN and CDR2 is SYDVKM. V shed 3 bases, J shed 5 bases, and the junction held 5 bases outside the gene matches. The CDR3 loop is CASSFLVAGGETQYF. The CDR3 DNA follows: TGTGCCAGCAGTTTCCTTGTAGCGGGAGGGGAGACCCAGTACTTC. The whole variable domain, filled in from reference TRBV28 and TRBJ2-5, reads DVKVTQSSRYLVKRTGEKVFLECVQDMDHENMFWYRQDPGLGLRLIYFSYDVKMKEKGDIPEGYSVSREKKERFSLILESASTNQTSMYLCASSFLVAGGETQYFGPGTRLLVL.

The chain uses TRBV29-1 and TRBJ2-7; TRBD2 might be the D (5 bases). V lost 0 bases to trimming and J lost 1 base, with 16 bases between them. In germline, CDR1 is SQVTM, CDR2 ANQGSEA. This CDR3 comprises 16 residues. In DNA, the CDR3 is TGCAGCGTTGAAGATGGCAGGAGGATGGAGTCCTACGAGCAGTACTTC. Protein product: CSVEDGRRMESYEQYF.

CDR3 sequence: CASKRKGVAGGIGSYNEQFF. DNA for the CDR3: TGCGCCAGCAAACGTAAGGGAGTAGCGGGAGGTATTGGATCCTACAATGAGCAGTTCTTC. The V call is TRBV5-1, the J call TRBJ2-1, with 10 bases lining up with TRBD2. The V gene's germline CDR1 is SGHRS and CDR2 YFSETQ. There are 20 residues in the CDR3. With 6 bases clipped from V and 1 base from J, the junction kept 19 bases outside the gene matches.

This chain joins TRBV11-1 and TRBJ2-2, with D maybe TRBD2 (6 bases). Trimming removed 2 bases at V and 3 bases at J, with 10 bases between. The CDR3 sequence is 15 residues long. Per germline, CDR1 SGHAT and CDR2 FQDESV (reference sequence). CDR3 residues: CASSLLARDTGELFF. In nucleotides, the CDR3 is TGTGCCAGCAGCTTACTAGCGAGAGACACCGGGGAGCTGTTTTTT. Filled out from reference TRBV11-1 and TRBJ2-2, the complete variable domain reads EAEVAQSPRYKITEKSQAVAFWCDPISGHATLYWYRQILGQGPELLVQFQDESVVDDSQLPKDRFSAERLKGVDSTLKIQPAELGDSAMYLCASSLLARDTGELFFGEGSRLTVL.

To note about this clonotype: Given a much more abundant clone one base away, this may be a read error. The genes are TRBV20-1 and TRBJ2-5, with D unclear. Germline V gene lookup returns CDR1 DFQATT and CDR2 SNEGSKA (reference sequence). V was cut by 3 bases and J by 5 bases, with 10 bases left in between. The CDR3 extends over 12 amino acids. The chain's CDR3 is CSASDVWETQYF. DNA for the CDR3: TGCAGTGCTAGTGATGTGTGGGAGACCCAGTACTTC.

CDR3 loop: CASRDSRDGVGTEAFF. The CDR3 bases are TGTGCCAGCAGGGACAGCAGAGACGGGGTTGGGACTGAAGCTTTCTTT. This chain connects TRBV6-1 to TRBJ1-1, with D tentatively TRBD1 (6 bases). Trimming took off 6 bases at V and 5 bases at J, with 22 bases between the two ends. The CDR3 sequence is 16 residues long. Germline lookup yields CDR1 MNHNS and CDR2 SASEGT.